Listed below are T cell receptor beta chains from one sample, sequenced in a study of blood T cell repertoires in COVID-19. The protocol was immunoSEQ multiplex PCR, while the TCRdb copy is restricted to in-frame clones and leaves out a portion. The repertoire holds about 22,000 clones, roughly four fifths seen once, with about 48% in the top ten. Sequenced material: peripheral blood. These receptor sequences come from a man between 70 and 80 years old with acute or convalescent COVID-19. Both conserved end residues are part of each CDR3. The D gene is left open where the match is weak. Some rows mark clone size as missing; the rest say once, few, many or name a class of expanded clone.

J: TRBJ2-5; V: TRBV10-2; D: TRBD2; length: 14; size: NA; CDR3: CASSWRLAQETQYF; DNA: TGCGCCAGCAGTTGGAGACTAGCTCAAGAGACCCAGTACTTC
J: TRBJ2-2; V: TRBV6-2/TRBV6-3; D: NA; length: 14; size: NA; CDR3: CASSYPQVTGELFF; DNA: TGTGCCAGCAGTTACCCCCAGGTGACCGGGGAGCTGTTTTTT
J: TRBJ1-5; V: TRBV11-2; D: NA; length: 13; size: NA; CDR3: CASSLVRGQPQHF; DNA: TGTGCCAGCAGCTTAGTCAGGGGACAGCCCCAGCATTTT
J: TRBJ1-2; V: TRBV2; D: NA; length: 11; size: once; CDR3: CASSETPSCTF; DNA: TGTGCCAGCAGTGAAACACCAAGTTGCACCTTC
J: TRBJ1-4; V: TRBV7-2; D: TRBD1; length: 13; size: NA; CDR3: CASSRDSNEKLFF; DNA: TGTGCCAGCAGTCGGGACAGTAATGAAAAACTGTTTTTT
J: TRBJ1-1; V: TRBV7-2; D: NA; length: 14; size: once; CDR3: CASSLGGGNTEAFF; DNA: TGTGCCAGCAGCTTAGGAGGGGGGAACACTGAAGCTTTCTTT
J: TRBJ1-6; V: TRBV6-5; D: NA; length: 13; size: NA; CDR3: CASLPDRLSPLHF; DNA: TGTGCCAGCCTCCCGGACAGACTTTCACCCCTCCACTTT
J: TRBJ1-4; V: TRBV5-1; D: NA; length: 15; size: once; CDR3: CASSLHRTTNEKLFF; DNA: TGCGCCAGCAGCTTACACAGAACAACTAATGAAAAACTGTTTTTT
J: TRBJ2-5; V: TRBV4-3; D: TRBD2; length: 15; size: NA; CDR3: CASSQGLAVQETQYF; DNA: TGCGCCAGCAGCCAAGGACTAGCGGTACAGGAGACCCAGTACTTC
J: TRBJ1-5; V: TRBV5-6; D: NA; length: 17; size: NA; CDR3: CASSLVNGFSGDQPQHF; DNA: TGTGCCAGCAGCTTGGTAAACGGATTCTCGGGGGATCAGCCCCAGCATTTT
J: TRBJ1-1; V: TRBV30; D: NA; length: 12; size: few; CDR3: CAWEPGHSEAFF; DNA: TGTGCCTGGGAACCGGGACATTCTGAAGCTTTCTTT
J: TRBJ1-4; V: TRBV2; D: TRBD1; length: 14; size: few; CDR3: CASRQQGADEKLFF; DNA: TGTGCCAGCAGGCAACAGGGGGCGGATGAAAAACTGTTTTTT
J: TRBJ2-4; V: TRBV3-1/TRBV3-2; D: NA; length: 16; size: once; CDR3: CASSLGSGLAKNIQYF; DNA: TGTGCCAGCAGCTTAGGGAGCGGCCTAGCCAAAAACATTCAGTACTTC
J: TRBJ1-2; V: TRBV4-2; D: NA; length: 16; size: few; CDR3: CASSQTGRAGLSSYTF; DNA: TGTGCCAGCAGCCAAACAGGGAGAGCCGGTCTGAGTAGCTACACCTTC
J: TRBJ1-5; V: TRBV7-2; D: NA; length: 15; size: NA; CDR3: CASSLALGEDQPQHF; DNA: TGTGCCAGCAGCTTAGCGCTGGGGGAGGACCAGCCCCAGCATTTT
J: TRBJ1-2; V: TRBV5-5; D: NA; length: 14; size: NA; CDR3: CASSLAGQDYGYTF; DNA: TGTGCCAGCAGCTTGGCCGGTCAGGATTATGGCTACACCTTC
J: TRBJ1-1; V: TRBV14; D: NA; length: 15; size: NA; CDR3: CASRQVGRMNTEAFF; DNA: TGTGCCAGCAGGCAAGTTGGCAGGATGAACACTGAAGCTTTCTTT
J: TRBJ1-5; V: TRBV10-1; D: TRBD1; length: 14; size: NA; CDR3: CASSEKGQGLPQHF; DNA: TGCGCCAGCAGTGAGAAGGGACAGGGGCTGCCCCAGCATTTT
J: TRBJ2-7; V: TRBV12-3/TRBV12-4; D: NA; length: 13; size: NA; CDR3: CASSFTGLGGQYF; DNA: TGTGCCAGCAGTTTTACTGGGTTGGGGGGGCAGTACTTC
J: TRBJ2-3; V: TRBV2; D: TRBD1; length: 14; size: NA; CDR3: CASSETGAADTQYF; DNA: TGTGCCAGCAGTGAAACAGGGGCGGCAGATACGCAGTATTTT
J: TRBJ2-7; V: TRBV11-3; D: TRBD2; length: 14; size: NA; CDR3: CASSSGLAGYEQYF; DNA: TGTGCCAGCAGCTCCGGACTAGCGGGTTACGAGCAGTACTTC
J: TRBJ2-7; V: TRBV5-8; D: NA; length: 15; size: NA; CDR3: CASSLRSQVAYEQYF; DNA: TGTGCCAGCAGCTTGCGTTCCCAGGTAGCCTACGAGCAGTACTTC
J: TRBJ1-4; V: TRBV24-1; D: NA; length: 15; size: NA; CDR3: CATSDGTSYNEKLFF; DNA: TGTGCCACCAGCGACGGGACTTCTTATAATGAAAAACTGTTTTTT
J: TRBJ2-1; V: TRBV3-1/TRBV3-2; D: TRBD2; length: 12; size: NA; CDR3: CASSLGLAEEFF; DNA: TGTGCCAGCAGCCTAGGACTAGCTGAGGAGTTCTTC
J: TRBJ1-3; V: TRBV5-4; D: TRBD1; length: 16; size: NA; CDR3: CASSPGTGRSGNTIYF; DNA: TGTGCCAGCAGCCCGGGGACAGGGAGGAGTGGAAACACCATATATTTT
J: TRBJ1-2; V: TRBV4-1; D: NA; length: 14; size: NA; CDR3: CASSQEYWAGDYTF; DNA: TGCGCCAGCAGCCAAGAGTATTGGGCGGGAGACTACACCTTC
J: TRBJ1-1; V: TRBV4-3; D: TRBD1; length: 15; size: NA; CDR3: CASSQTTGAWTEAFF; DNA: TGCGCCAGCAGCCAGACTACAGGGGCTTGGACTGAAGCTTTCTTT
J: TRBJ2-2; V: TRBV9; D: TRBD2; length: 15; size: NA; CDR3: CASSVSGRNTGELFF; DNA: TGTGCCAGCAGCGTAAGCGGGAGGAACACCGGGGAGCTGTTTTTT
J: TRBJ2-7; V: TRBV27; D: TRBD1; length: 13; size: NA; CDR3: CASSTTGGYEQYF; DNA: TGTGCCAGCAGTACGACAGGGGGGTACGAGCAGTACTTC
J: TRBJ2-2; V: TRBV5-6; D: NA; length: 16; size: NA; CDR3: CASSFSGGANTGELFF; DNA: TGTGCCAGCAGCTTCTCTGGGGGCGCGAACACCGGGGAGCTGTTTTTT
J: TRBJ1-5; V: TRBV7-2; D: TRBD1; length: 14; size: once; CDR3: CASSPDRPNQPQHF; DNA: TGTGCCAGCTCCCCGGACAGGCCTAATCAGCCCCAGCATTTT
J: TRBJ1-2; V: TRBV27; D: NA; length: 15; size: NA; CDR3: CASSPPERISSGYTF; DNA: TGTGCCAGCAGTCCGCCGGAGAGAATCTCCTCTGGCTACACCTTC
J: TRBJ1-2; V: TRBV5-1; D: NA; length: 14; size: NA; CDR3: CASSLGGGSSGYTF; DNA: TGCGCCAGCAGCTTGGGCGGGGGCTCATCCGGCTACACCTTC
J: TRBJ2-1; V: TRBV5-6; D: NA; length: 14; size: NA; CDR3: CASIFPGQSGEQFF; DNA: TGTGCCAGCATTTTCCCTGGCCAGAGCGGTGAGCAGTTCTTC
J: TRBJ1-1; V: TRBV2; D: NA; length: 13; size: few; CDR3: CASSEAPLAEAFF; DNA: TGTGCCAGCAGTGAAGCCCCTCTCGCTGAAGCTTTCTTT
J: TRBJ1-3; V: TRBV6-2/TRBV6-3; D: NA; length: 15; size: NA; CDR3: CASSYLDQGRNTIYF; DNA: TGTGCCAGCAGTTACTTGGACCAGGGGAGAAACACCATATATTTT
J: TRBJ1-1; V: TRBV6-5; D: NA; length: 15; size: NA; CDR3: CATTTRDSFNTEAFF; DNA: TGTGCCACCACGACCCGAGACAGTTTTAACACTGAAGCTTTCTTT
J: TRBJ2-7; V: TRBV18; D: NA; length: 15; size: NA; CDR3: CASSPPYTSRYEQYF; DNA: TGTGCCAGCTCACCACCGTACACATCTCGCTACGAGCAGTACTTC
J: TRBJ1-2; V: TRBV7-9; D: NA; length: 12; size: NA; CDR3: CASSLGPGGYTF; DNA: TGTGCCAGCAGCTTAGGGCCGGGAGGCTACACCTTC